This T cell receptor beta chain was sequenced in a study of blood T cell repertoires in COVID-19. On the study more broadly: There were acute and convalescent COVID-19 samples, and they came from the United States, Italy and Spain. PBMCs, B-cell-depleted T cells, or T cells provided the cDNA or gDNA that made up the material.

Original methodology: Nucleated cell counts were estimated from reference gene primer amplification. Method: immunoSEQ multiplex PCR; TCRdb's copy keeps in-frame clones and lacks some. Clone size and the V and J calls come from that table; the DNA yielded D and trimming. This table holds fewer than 500,000 clones, about 85% found once. V was pared by 4 bases and J by 5 bases, with 2 bases of the junction left unmatched. Germline CDR1 is SGHAT and CDR2 is FQNNGV. The CDR3 loop spans 13 amino acids. This clone was seen only a few times. Material: PBMCs or T cells enriched from blood (not recorded which). The V gene is TRBV11-2, the J gene TRBJ1-5, with 7 bases that match TRBD1. The receptor was isolated from a woman aged 18-30 years with acute COVID-19. The CDR3 DNA reads as TGTGCCAGCAGCTCCGGACAGGATCAGCCCCAGCATTTT. Translated, it gives CASSSGQDQPQHF.